One and the same sample provided the 21 T cell receptor beta chains below, sequenced in a study of T-cell memory formation after mild COVID-19. TCRdb analysed the 5' RACE reads with MiXCR anew, one entry per CDR3 protein. The repertoire includes roughly 120,000 distinct CDR3 sequences, around a fifth of them detected once, and about two fifths sits in the top ten. The sequenced sample was PBMCs or a T cell subset sorted from them (not recorded which). Receptors were obtained from a man aged 18 to 35 who had mild COVID-19 (a few samples of this study predate the infection). Cell type and time point are not known.

This chain joins TRBV28 and TRBJ2-5; no firm D call. The CDR3 consists of 15 residues. V lost 6 bases and J 2 bases, leaving 16 bases between the germline ends. Germline CDR1 and CDR2: MDHEN and SYDVKM. The CDR3 nucleotides read TGTGCCAGCAGCCTAACCCTATCGGATCAAGAGACCCAGTACTTC. Residues: CASSLTLSDQETQYF.

The V gene is TRBV7-9, the J gene TRBJ1-2, with D possibly TRBD1 on 6 matching bases. V was cut by 5 bases and J by 6 bases, with 16 bases left in between. CDR1 and CDR2 (germline): SEHNR, FQNEAQ (reference sequence). The CDR3 consists of 14 residues. CDR3 bases: TGTGCCAGCAGCCTCACAGGGCTAAGGGATGGCTACACCTTC. Encoded protein: CASSLTGLRDGYTF.

The genes are TRBV5-1 and TRBJ2-3; D remains ambiguous. Trimming left V 6 bases short and J 2 bases short, with 16 bases between. CDR3 length equals 15 residues. From germline, CDR1 is SGHRS and CDR2 YFSETQ. CDR3 bases: TGCGCCAGCACCCCGGGTCTCTTCTCCACAGATACGCAGTATTTT. This sequence encodes CASTPGLFSTDTQYF. Filled out from reference TRBV5-1 and TRBJ2-3, the complete variable domain reads KAGVTQTPRYLIKTRGQQVTLSCSPISGHRSVSWYQQTPGQGLQFLFEYFSETQRNKGNFPGRFSGRQFSNSRSEMNVSTLELGDSALYLCASTPGLFSTDTQYFGPGTRLTVL.

The V gene is TRBV5-5, the J gene TRBJ2-5; D could derive from TRBD1 or TRBD2 (5 bases each). CDR3 length equals 14 residues. V lost 2 bases and J lost 4, with 12 bases in between. Germline CDR1 SGHKS, CDR2 YYEKEE (reference sequence). The CDR3 loop is CASSLGTGTETQYF. CDR3 nucleotides: TGTGCCAGCAGCTTAGGTACCGGGACAGAGACCCAGTACTTC. Full variable domain (outside the CDR3, taken from reference TRBV5-5 and TRBJ2-5): DAGVTQSPTHLIKTRGQQVTLRCSPISGHKSVSWYQQVLGQGPQFIFQYYEKEERGRGNFPDRFSARQFPNYSSELNVNALLLGDSALYLCASSLGTGTETQYFGPGTRLLVL.

This chain links TRBV12-3 or TRBV12-4 with TRBJ1-5; D is unresolved. The CDR3 runs to 14 residues. V dropped 5 bases and J dropped 6 bases, with 14 bases sitting between them. The CDR3 is CASSIRQMTQPQHF. CDR3 DNA sequence: TGTGCCAGCAGTATCCGCCAGATGACTCAGCCCCAGCATTTT.

The V and J genes are TRBV28 and TRBJ1-5, with TRBD1 as a possible D gene (6 bases). The CDR3 is 14 amino acids. Per the germline V gene, CDR1 is MDHEN and CDR2 is SYDVKM. V gave up 7 bases and J gave up 1 base, with 11 bases separating them. The CDR3 region is CASNTGMSNQPQHF. CDR3 DNA: TGTGCCAGCAATACAGGGATGAGCAATCAGCCCCAGCATTTT.

The chain is built from TRBV4-1 and TRBJ2-2, with a possible D match to TRBD2 (7 bases). Germline-derived CDR1 and CDR2 are MGHRA and YSYEKL. Trimming left V 0 bases short and J 6 bases short, with 11 bases between. The CDR3 is made up of 15 amino acids. CDR3 nucleotides: TGCGCCAGCAGCCAAGATCGGGGGGCGGCCGGGGAGCTGTTTTTT. Translating it yields CASSQDRGAAGELFF.

The table lists this clonotype with a few counts. V gene TRBV2 combines with J gene TRBJ2-3; D remains ambiguous. CDR1 is SNHLY, CDR2 FYNNEI, per germline. The CDR3 runs to 15 residues. V dropped 1 base and J dropped 5 bases, with 13 bases sitting between them. CDR3 protein: CASSEVPSTGDTQYF. The CDR3 coding sequence is TGTGCCAGCAGTGAAGTCCCCTCAACGGGAGATACGCAGTATTTT.

The chain uses TRBV12-3 or TRBV12-4 and TRBJ1-2, with unresolved D. The CDR3 extends over 15 amino acids. V was pared by 5 bases and J by 4 bases, with 17 bases between. CDR3 loop: CASSPTVPWVYGYTF. The CDR3 DNA sequence: TGTGCCAGCAGTCCCACGGTCCCCTGGGTCTATGGCTACACCTTC.

V is TRBV24-1 and J is TRBJ2-3, with 8 nucleotides matching TRBD1. Germline V gene data show CDR1 as KGHDR and CDR2 as SFDVKD. The CDR3 consists of 16 residues. J was trimmed by 2 bases and V by 4 bases; bases with no gene match: 7. CDR3 bases: TGTGCCACCAGTGACTCCGGGACAGGAACCACAGATACGCAGTATTTT. Translation gives CATSDSGTGTTDTQYF.

This clonotype has a handful of counts. V and J are TRBV4-2 and TRBJ2-3; the match to TRBD2 covers 8 bases. J gave up 4 bases and V 1 base, and 10 bases lay outside the gene matches. Germline CDR1 LGHNA, CDR2 YNFKEQ. The CDR3 is made up of 17 amino acids. The CDR3 bases are TGTGCCAGCAGCCAAGTCGGCGGGGGGTTAAAAGCAGATACGCAGTATTTT. Encoded protein: CASSQVGGGLKADTQYF.

This clonotype showed up just a few times. This chain joins TRBV4-1 and TRBJ2-7; D may be TRBD1 (6 bases). Germline V gene data show CDR1 as MGHRA and CDR2 as YSYEKL. CDR3 length: 13 amino acids. V was clipped by 4 bases and J by 6 bases, with 13 bases between them. CDR3 DNA: TGCGCCAGCAGCCCCAGGGGCGCGGTCGAGCAGTACTTC. Encoded protein: CASSPRGAVEQYF.

The table lists this clonotype with many counts. V gene TRBV9 combines with J gene TRBJ2-1; D possibly matches TRBD1 or TRBD2 (6 bases each). The V end was cut by 0 bases, the J end by 6 bases, with 13 bases between. The CDR3 consists of 15 residues. Germline V gene data show CDR1 as SGDLS and CDR2 as YYNGEE. The CDR3 region is CASSVVGGRGNEQFF. The CDR3 nucleotides read TGTGCCAGCAGCGTAGTGGGGGGCAGGGGCAATGAGCAGTTCTTC. Full variable domain (remainder filled in from reference TRBV9 and TRBJ2-1): DSGVTQTPKHLITATGQRVTLRCSPRSGDLSVYWYQQSLDQGLQFLIQYYNGEERAKGNILERFSAQQFPDLHSELNLSSLELGDSALYFCASSVVGGRGNEQFFGPGTRLTVL.

J is TRBJ2-1 and V is TRBV7-3; D perhaps matches TRBD2 (7 bases). This CDR3 spans 18 amino acids. Germline CDR1 is SGHTA and CDR2 is FQGTGA. Trimming left V 1 base short and J 5 bases short, with 21 bases between. This CDR3 reads CASSLRDLEGGGHNEQFF. DNA of the CDR3: TGTGCCAGCAGCTTAAGGGACCTCGAGGGCGGGGGCCACAATGAGCAGTTCTTC.

This clonotype was detected many times. This sequence joins TRBV2 and TRBJ1-5; 8 positions match TRBD1. Germline assignment: CDR1 SNHLY and CDR2 FYNNEI. This CDR3 has 14 residues. The V and J ends lost 10 bases and 5 bases, in that order; junction bases with no gene match: 10. This CDR3 reads CATRTGYVDQPQHF. For the CDR3, the DNA is TGTGCCACAAGGACAGGGTATGTGGATCAGCCCCAGCATTTT. The full variable domain, completed using reference TRBV2 and TRBJ1-5, is EPEVTQTPSHQVTQMGQEVILRCVPISNHLYFYWYRQILGQKVEFLVSFYNNEISEKSEIFDDQFSVERPDGSNFTLKIRSTKLEDSAMYFCATRTGYVDQPQHFGDGTRLSIL.

The J gene is TRBJ2-5, the V gene TRBV6-5; possible D gene TRBD1, 6 bases. The CDR3 covers 14 residues. Trimming removed 3 bases from V and 5 bases from J, with 13 bases in between. Germline V gene sequence: CDR1 MNHEY, CDR2 SVGAGI. The CDR3 sequence is CASSYMQGLETQYF. CDR3 sequence (DNA): TGTGCCAGCAGTTATATGCAGGGGTTGGAGACCCAGTACTTC.

This clonotype was counted between two and nine times. This chain links TRBV28 with TRBJ2-2; D might be TRBD1 (6 bases). CDR1 is MDHEN and CDR2 is SYDVKM in the germline V gene. CDR3 length: 15 residues. Trimming left V 8 bases short and J 5 bases short, with 18 bases between. This chain's CDR3 is CASGAWGTRTGELFF. DNA of the CDR3: TGTGCCAGCGGTGCTTGGGGGACAAGGACCGGGGAGCTGTTTTTT.

The J gene is TRBJ2-2, the V gene TRBV7-8; D possibly corresponds to TRBD2 (5 bases). Germline V gene data show CDR1 as SGHVS and CDR2 as FQNEAQ. V was clipped by 2 bases and J by 6 bases, with 13 bases between them. There are 15 residues in the CDR3. CDR3 in amino acids: CASSLSGVKAGELFF. DNA of the CDR3: TGTGCCAGCAGCTTATCCGGGGTGAAGGCCGGGGAGCTGTTTTTT.

This clonotype was counted a few times. CDR3 in DNA: TGCGCCAGCAGCCATACAGGGTTGGGCGGGGAGCTGTTTTTT. Translating it yields CASSHTGLGGELFF. The chain links TRBV4-1 to TRBJ2-2; TRBD1 is a possible D gene (6 bases). CDR1 MGHRA and CDR2 YSYEKL come from the germline V gene. The CDR3 is made up of 14 amino acids. V was shortened by 3 bases and J by 7 bases, with 12 bases between the two germline ends.

V gene TRBV7-2 combines with J gene TRBJ2-1; 14 bases match TRBD2. With 5 bases clipped from V and 6 bases from J, the junction kept 3 bases outside the gene matches. The CDR3 sequence is 15 residues long. Per germline, CDR1 SGHTA and CDR2 FQGNSA. DNA for the CDR3: TGTGCCAGCAGCCAGGGACTAGCGGGAGCCAATGAGCAGTTCTTC. Protein sequence: CASSQGLAGANEQFF.

This sequence joins TRBV7-6 and TRBJ2-3; 8 positions match TRBD2. Germline lookup yields CDR1 SGHVS and CDR2 FNYEAQ. The junction had 6 bases not matched to a gene; V was cut back by 3 bases and J by 4 bases. There are 15 residues in the CDR3. The CDR3 DNA is TGTGCCAGCAGCTTTAGCGGGGAGGCAGCAGATACGCAGTATTTT. Protein: CASSFSGEAADTQYF.